This TCR beta chain was sequenced during a study of blood T cell repertoires in COVID-19. J was trimmed by 4 bases and V by 0 bases; bases with no gene match: 7. The germline V gene has CDR1 MGHRA and CDR2 YSYEKL. There are 17 residues in the CDR3. Authors' processing steps: Researchers report that nucleated cell counts were estimated from reference gene primer amplification. Sequencing used immunoSEQ multiplex PCR; TCRdb keeps in-frame clones, though not all of them. The D gene and trimming were derived from the DNA, and the V and J assignments and clone size from that table. The sample yields about 240,000 clones, about 90% seen once.

The chain is built from TRBV4-1 and TRBJ2-5, with TRBD1 identical over 11 bases. The receptor's source is a man between 60 and 75 years old who had recovered from COVID-19. What was sequenced was peripheral blood. The DNA for the CDR3 is TGCGCCAGCAGCCAAGATCAGGGACAGGGGGAGGGAGAGACCCAGTACTTC. It is translated as CASSQDQGQGEGETQYF.